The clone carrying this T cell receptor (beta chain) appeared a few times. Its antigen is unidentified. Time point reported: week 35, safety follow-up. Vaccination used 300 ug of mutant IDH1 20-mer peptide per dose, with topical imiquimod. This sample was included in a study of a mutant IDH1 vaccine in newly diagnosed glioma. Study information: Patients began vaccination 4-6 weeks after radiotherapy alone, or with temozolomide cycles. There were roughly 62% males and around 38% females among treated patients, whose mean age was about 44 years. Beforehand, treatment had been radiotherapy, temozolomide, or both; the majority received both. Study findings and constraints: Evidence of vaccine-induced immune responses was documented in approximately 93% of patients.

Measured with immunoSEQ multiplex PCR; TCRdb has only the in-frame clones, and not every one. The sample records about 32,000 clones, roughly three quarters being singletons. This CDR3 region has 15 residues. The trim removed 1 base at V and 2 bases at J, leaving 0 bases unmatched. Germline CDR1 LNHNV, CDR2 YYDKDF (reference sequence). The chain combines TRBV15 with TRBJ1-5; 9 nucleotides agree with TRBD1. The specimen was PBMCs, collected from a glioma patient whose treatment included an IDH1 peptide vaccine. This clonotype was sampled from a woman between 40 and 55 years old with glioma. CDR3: CATSRGTGGNQPQHF. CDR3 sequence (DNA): TGTGCCACCAGCAGAGGGACAGGGGGCAATCAGCCCCAGCATTTT.